The 31 T cell receptor beta chains presented below share a single source sample, sequenced in a study of shared clonotypes between healthy human individuals. Clones were sequenced by immunoSEQ multiplex PCR, and TCRdb holds only the in-frame ones, with some missing. The sample yields approximately 350,000 clones, around 96% seen once. The sample taken for sequencing was memory CD8+ T cells sorted from blood. Stated subset: CD45RO+ cells pooled with CCR7-negative TemRA cells. All receptors come from a man aged 25 to 40 in good health.

This rearrangement joins TRBV2 to TRBJ2-1; D may correspond to TRBD1 or TRBD2 (5 bases each). Germline CDR1 SNHLY, CDR2 FYNNEI. Between the trimmed V and J ends, which lost 11 bases and 8 bases, there was a span of 19 bases. This CDR3 contains 13 residues. CDR3 DNA sequence: TGTGCCGGAAGACGTGACCGGGGCGATGAGCAGTTCTTC. Encoded protein: CAGRRDRGDEQFF. Filled out from reference TRBV2 and TRBJ2-1, the complete variable domain reads EPEVTQTPSHQVTQMGQEVILRCVPISNHLYFYWYRQILGQKVEFLVSFYNNEISEKSEIFDDQFSVERPDGSNFTLKIRSTKLEDSAMYFCAGRRDRGDEQFFGPGTRLTVL.

The chain employs TRBV4-1 and TRBJ2-1, with D unclear. There are 14 residues in the CDR3. With 4 bases removed from V and 8 bases from J, the gap between germline ends came to 15 bases. CDR1 is MGHRA and CDR2 is YSYEKL in the germline V gene. The CDR3 reads CASSPTLARDEQFF. The CDR3 DNA sequence: TGCGCCAGCAGCCCGACATTGGCTCGGGATGAGCAGTTCTTC.

The gene calls are TRBV2 and TRBJ1-3; 7 bases are shared with TRBD1. The CDR3 is 14 residues long. Germline V gives CDR1 SNHLY, CDR2 FYNNEI. Trimming at V came to 6 bases and at J to 3 bases, leaving 5 bases not matched to a gene. The CDR3 loop reads CASSQTGFGNTIYF. CDR3 nucleotide sequence: TGTGCCAGCAGCCAGACAGGGTTTGGAAACACCATATATTTT.

The chain combines TRBV15 with TRBJ2-7; TRBD2 agrees at 11 bases. CDR1 LNHNV and CDR2 YYDKDF come from the germline V gene (reference sequence). The CDR3 is made up of 17 amino acids. Unmatched junction bases numbered 4, after V lost 0 bases and J lost 0 bases. The CDR3 protein is CATSRDPTSGSSYEQYF. CDR3 DNA: TGTGCCACCAGCAGAGACCCCACTAGCGGGAGCTCCTACGAGCAGTACTTC.

This chain uses TRBV6-6 with TRBJ2-7, with 7 bases aligning to TRBD2. V shed 3 bases and J 7 bases; nucleotides not matched to a gene: 12. Germline V gene data show CDR1 as MNHNY and CDR2 as SVGAGI (reference sequence). This CDR3 comprises 15 residues. The CDR3 reads CASSYPGGSGWEQYF. The DNA of the CDR3 is TGTGCCAGCAGTTATCCCGGGGGGTCTGGCTGGGAGCAGTACTTC.

The rearrangement uses TRBV30 and TRBJ2-7, with D possibly TRBD1 on 6 matching bases. V was shortened by 3 bases and J by 2 bases, with 14 bases between the two germline ends. Germline CDR1 GTSNPN, CDR2 SVGIG (reference sequence). This CDR3 comprises 14 residues. The CDR3 spells CAWRPGQLTYEQYF. CDR3 sequence (DNA): TGTGCCTGGAGGCCCGGACAGTTAACCTACGAGCAGTACTTC.

This clone was found a few times. V and J are TRBV9 and TRBJ2-3, with D hard to call. Between the trimmed V and J ends, which lost 1 base and 1 base, there was a span of 4 bases. This CDR3 contains 13 residues. Germline values: CDR1 SGDLS, CDR2 YYNGEE. As DNA, the CDR3 is TGTGCCAGCAGCGTACAGGGCACAGATACGCAGTATTTT. Protein product: CASSVQGTDTQYF.

The chain combines TRBV4-2 with TRBJ1-1; 11 bases line up with TRBD1. CDR3 length: 15 residues. Germline CDR1 reads LGHNA; CDR2 reads YNFKEQ. The V segment lost 5 bases and the J segment 4 bases; nucleotides outside the gene matches: 6. CDR3 amino acids: CASSRGQGAPTEAFF. For the CDR3, the DNA is TGTGCCAGCAGCAGAGGACAGGGGGCGCCCACTGAAGCTTTCTTT.

CDR3 residues: CASSLRDSNEQFF. Here the CDR3 DNA reads TGTGCCAGCAGCTTGCGGGATTCAAATGAGCAGTTCTTC. The chain is built from TRBV5-4 and TRBJ2-1; tentatively, D is TRBD2 (5 bases). Trimming removed 1 base at V and 7 bases at J, with 9 bases between. The CDR3 is made up of 13 amino acids. The germline gives CDR1 SGHNT, CDR2 YYREEE (reference sequence).

CDR3 protein: CASSQSGPTGRTSNQPQHF. The CDR3 DNA reads as TGCGCCAGCAGTCAATCTGGCCCAACGGGACGAACTAGCAATCAGCCCCAGCATTTT. The chain links TRBV23-1 to TRBJ1-5, with D possibly matching TRBD1 (5 bases). TRBV23-1 has ORF status, its function being uncertain. Deletions cut 0 bases from V and 0 bases from J, with 18 bases between. The CDR3 consists of 19 residues.

V and J are TRBV6-4 and TRBJ1-1, with D maybe TRBD1 (5 bases). CDR1 MRHNA and CDR2 SNTAGT come from the germline V gene. The CDR3 loop spans 14 amino acids. Trimming removed 5 bases from V and 3 bases from J, with 13 bases in between. CDR3 nucleotides: TGTGCCAGCAGTCCCCGGGCGGGGGACACTGAAGCTTTCTTT. It specifies CASSPRAGDTEAFF.

The rearrangement links TRBV2 to TRBJ2-7; 8 bases are a match to TRBD2. Trimming cost V 6 bases and J 3 bases; bases outside gene matches: 7. This CDR3 has 14 amino acids. Germline V gene data show CDR1 as SNHLY and CDR2 as FYNNEI. The DNA for the CDR3 is TGTGCCAGCAGGTCTTCGACTAGCGTCTACGAGCAGTACTTC. Amino acids: CASRSSTSVYEQYF.

For this clone: Other nucleotide sequences from this sample produce the same CDR3. V is TRBV5-1 and J is TRBJ2-1, with D perhaps matching TRBD1 (5 bases). CDR1 and CDR2 from the germline V gene are SGHRS and YFSETQ. With 1 base removed from V and 7 bases from J, the gap between germline ends came to 6 bases. This CDR3 has 12 amino acids. The CDR3 nucleotides read TGCGCCAGCAGCTTGCAGGGAAATGAGCAGTTCTTC. Its protein product is CASSLQGNEQFF.

This clone was detected only once. J is TRBJ1-2 and V is TRBV28; 9 bases line up with TRBD1. J gave up 8 bases and V 4 bases, and 5 bases lay outside the gene matches. The CDR3 is 13 residues long. Germline CDR1 is MDHEN and CDR2 is SYDVKM. The CDR3 is CASSSGTGQGYTF. The CDR3 nucleotides are TGTGCCAGCAGTTCCGGGACAGGGCAGGGCTACACCTTC.

This chain joins TRBV21-1 and TRBJ2-2; TRBD1 reflects the table's D call only, with no check against the DNA. TRBV21-1 is a listed pseudogene. The length of the CDR3 is 17 residues. The DNA of the CDR3 is TGTGCCAGCAGCAAAAAAAACCGGGACAGGAACACCGGGGAGCTGTTTTTT. Residues: CASSKKNRDRNTGELFF.

The chain is built from TRBV5-6 and TRBJ2-7, with TRBD1 matching over 9 bases. The J segment lost 6 bases and the V segment lost 0 bases, leaving 1 base of the junction unmatched. The CDR3 has 13 residues. Per the germline V gene, CDR1 is SGHDT and CDR2 is YYEEEE. In DNA form, the CDR3 reads TGTGCCAGCAGCTTGGGACAGGGGGGCGAGCAGTACTTC. It encodes CASSLGQGGEQYF.

Regarding this clone: The sample contains more than one DNA sequence encoding this CDR3. The rearrangement uses TRBV5-1 and TRBJ2-3; TRBD1 is a possible D gene (5 bases). V gave up 0 bases and J gave up 3 bases, with 5 bases separating them. Germline-derived CDR1 and CDR2 are SGHRS and YFSETQ. The CDR3 loop spans 13 amino acids. CDR3 nucleotides: TGCGCCAGCAGCTTGGAGGGGACAGATACGCAGTATTTT. Translated: CASSLEGTDTQYF. The complete variable domain, with remaining parts taken from reference TRBV5-1 and TRBJ2-3, reads KAGVTQTPRYLIKTRGQQVTLSCSPISGHRSVSWYQQTPGQGLQFLFEYFSETQRNKGNFPGRFSGRQFSNSRSEMNVSTLELGDSALYLCASSLEGTDTQYFGPGTRLTVL.

The rearrangement uses TRBV19 and TRBJ2-7; 7 nucleotides agree with TRBD2. This CDR3 region has 15 residues. V lost 8 bases to trimming and J lost 2 bases; unmatched junction nucleotides: 12. Germline values: CDR1 LNHDA, CDR2 SQIVND (reference sequence). As DNA, the CDR3 is TGTGCCAGTCGTAGGGGAGAACTAGCGACCTACGAGCAGTACTTC. Amino acid sequence: CASRRGELATYEQYF.

The chain couples TRBV16 to TRBJ1-5; 9 bases are a match to TRBD1. V gave up 1 base and J gave up 6 bases; unmatched junction bases: 1. The CDR3 spans 14 residues. CDR1 is KGHSY and CDR2 is FQNENV in the germline V gene. The CDR3 region has the DNA TGTGCCAGCAGCCAATGGACAGGGGTTCAGCCCCAGCATTTT. Encoded protein: CASSQWTGVQPQHF.

The V gene is TRBV28, the J gene TRBJ2-7, with 7 bases matching TRBD2. There are 16 residues in the CDR3. V was pared by 5 bases and J by 0 bases, with 10 bases of the junction left unmatched. Germline values: CDR1 MDHEN, CDR2 SYDVKM. Written as DNA, the CDR3 is TGTGCCAGCAGTCCTAGCGGAGCTTTCCTCTCCTACGAGCAGTACTTC. Its protein product is CASSPSGAFLSYEQYF.

This chain connects TRBV4-1 to TRBJ2-1, with 11 bases that match TRBD2. V lost 1 base and J lost 4; bases outside the gene matches: 9. Germline CDR1 and CDR2: MGHRA and YSYEKL. The CDR3 is 18 amino acids. The DNA of the CDR3 is TGCGCCAGCAGCCAAGTGGCGGGAACTAGCGGGGGTTACAATGAGCAGTTCTTC. Translation: CASSQVAGTSGGYNEQFF.

Concerning this clone itself: In the same sample, other DNA sequences code for this CDR3. The chain recombines TRBV2 with TRBJ2-1; 7 bases map to TRBD2. Trimming at V came to 7 bases and at J to 7 bases, leaving 16 bases not matched to a gene. Looked up from germline, CDR1 is SNHLY and CDR2 is FYNNEI. CDR3 length: 16 amino acids. CDR3 in amino acids: CASTIPRPAGVNEQFF. CDR3 nucleotide sequence: TGTGCCAGCACTATACCACGCCCGGCGGGGGTGAATGAGCAGTTCTTC. The variable domain in full, completed from reference TRBV2 and TRBJ2-1, reads EPEVTQTPSHQVTQMGQEVILRCVPISNHLYFYWYRQILGQKVEFLVSFYNNEISEKSEIFDDQFSVERPDGSNFTLKIRSTKLEDSAMYFCASTIPRPAGVNEQFFGPGTRLTVL.

The chain combines TRBV9 with TRBJ2-5; D gene unclear. Germline CDR1 reads SGDLS; CDR2 reads YYNGEE. This CDR3 has 14 residues. Trimming removed 0 bases from V and 0 bases from J, with 6 bases in between. DNA of the CDR3: TGTGCCAGCAGCGTAGACCCATACCAAGAGACCCAGTACTTC. Translation gives CASSVDPYQETQYF.

This clone has just one count. The chain uses TRBV10-2 and TRBJ2-1, with 7 nucleotides matching TRBD1. This CDR3 has 15 residues. J lost 6 bases, V lost 5 bases, and 10 bases had no gene match. Germline V CDR1 and CDR2: WSHSY, SAAADI. CDR3 loop: CASSKQGLGTNEQFF. For the CDR3, the DNA is TGCGCCAGCAGTAAACAGGGGTTGGGTACCAATGAGCAGTTCTTC.

The chain recombines TRBV7-9 with TRBJ2-3; 7 bases are shared with TRBD2. V trimming: 5 bases; J trimming: 5 bases; junction bases outside the gene matches: 10. CDR1 and CDR2 (germline): SEHNR, FQNEAQ (reference sequence). The length of the CDR3 is 15 residues. The CDR3 DNA reads as TGTGCCAGCAGCCTACTAGCGCCACATGGAGATACGCAGTATTTT. Residues: CASSLLAPHGDTQYF.

This clone occurred once. The rearrangement uses TRBV18 and TRBJ2-1, with TRBD1 as a possible D gene (5 bases). In germline, CDR1 is KGHSH, CDR2 LQKENI. Between the trimmed V and J ends, which lost 4 bases and 7 bases, there was a span of 5 bases. The CDR3 extends over 11 amino acids. CDR3 sequence (DNA): TGTGCCAGCTCACAGGGGAATGAGCAGTTCTTC. The encoded protein is CASSQGNEQFF.

The count of this clone is one. The rearrangement uses TRBV11-2 and TRBJ2-7, with D perhaps TRBD1 (5 bases). Germline CDR1 reads SGHAT; CDR2 reads FQNNGV. The germline V and J ends were trimmed by 4 bases and 1 base, with 14 bases remaining between them. This CDR3 is built from 15 residues. The CDR3 nucleotides are TGTGCCAGCAGCTCCCCCGGCAGGGTTTCCTACGAGCAGTACTTC. This translates into CASSSPGRVSYEQYF.

The J gene is TRBJ2-7, the V gene TRBV28; 11 nucleotides line up with TRBD1. The CDR3 is made up of 15 amino acids. Looked up from germline, CDR1 is MDHEN and CDR2 is SYDVKM. V dropped 6 bases and J dropped 3; count of bases not matched to a gene: 7. CDR3 DNA: TGTGCCAGCAGAGTCTCGGGACAGGGGGGCTACGAGCAGTACTTC. Translation gives CASRVSGQGGYEQYF.

The chain carries TRBV9 and TRBJ2-7, with D unresolved. V lost 2 bases to trimming and J lost 6 bases, with 24 bases between them. The germline CDR1 and CDR2 sequences are SGDLS and YYNGEE. The CDR3 sequence is 17 residues long. CDR3 DNA sequence: TGTGCCAGCAGCGTTAGTAGTTTGTGGGGAAGGTATTGCGAGCAGTACTTC. Its translation is CASSVSSLWGRYCEQYF.

The chain is built from TRBV5-4 and TRBJ2-3; TRBD2 matches 10 bases. The CDR3 consists of 17 residues. In germline, CDR1 is SGHNT, CDR2 YYREEE (reference sequence). Germline trimming cut 0 bases from V and 7 bases from J; bases unmatched to any gene: 11. CDR3 amino acids: CASSLEASGSFRYTQYF. For the CDR3, the DNA is TGTGCCAGCAGCTTGGAGGCTAGCGGGAGTTTCAGATATACGCAGTATTTT.

CDR3 DNA sequence: TGTGCCAGCAGCGGGGGGCGAGGGGAAAAACTGTTTTTT. It yields the protein CASSGGRGEKLFF. V gene TRBV6-1 combines with J gene TRBJ1-4; a possible D gene is TRBD1 (6 bases). V shed 6 bases and J shed 8 bases, with 13 bases lying between them. The CDR3 is made up of 13 amino acids. Germline V gives CDR1 MNHNS, CDR2 SASEGT.